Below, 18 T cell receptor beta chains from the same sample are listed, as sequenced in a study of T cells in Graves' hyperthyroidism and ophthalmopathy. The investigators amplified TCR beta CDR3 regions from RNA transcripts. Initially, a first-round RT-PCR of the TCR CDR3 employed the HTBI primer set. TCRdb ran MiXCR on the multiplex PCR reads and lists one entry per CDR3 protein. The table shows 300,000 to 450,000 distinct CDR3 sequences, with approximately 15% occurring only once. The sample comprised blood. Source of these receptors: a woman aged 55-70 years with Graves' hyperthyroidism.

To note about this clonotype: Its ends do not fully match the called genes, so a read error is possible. The CDR3 sequence: CAGSLGLSGSPSTDTQCF. The CDR3 coding sequence is TGTGCCGGCAGCTTAGGCCTGAGCGGGAGCCCTAGCACAGATACGCAGTGTTTT. The genes are TRBV11-2 and TRBJ2-3; 8 positions agree with TRBD2. CDR1 and CDR2 (germline): SGHAT, FQNNGV. The CDR3 runs to 18 residues.

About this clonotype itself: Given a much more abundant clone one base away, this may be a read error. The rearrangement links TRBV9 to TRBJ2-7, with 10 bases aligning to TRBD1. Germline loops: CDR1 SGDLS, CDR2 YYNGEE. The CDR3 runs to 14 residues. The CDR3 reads CASTDRGRNNEQYF. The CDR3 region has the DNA TGCGCCAGCACCGACAGGGGGCGGAACAATGAGCAGTACTTC. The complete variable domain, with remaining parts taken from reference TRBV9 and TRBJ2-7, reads DSGVTQTPKHLITATGQRVTLRCSPRSGDLSVYWYQQSLDQGLQFLIQYYNGEERAKGNILERFSAQQFPDLHSELNLSSLELGDSALYFCASTDRGRNNEQYFGPGTRLTVT.

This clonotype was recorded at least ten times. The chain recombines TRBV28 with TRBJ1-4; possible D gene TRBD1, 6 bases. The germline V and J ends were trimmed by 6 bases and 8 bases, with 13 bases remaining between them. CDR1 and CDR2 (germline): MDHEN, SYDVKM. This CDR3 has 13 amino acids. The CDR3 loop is CASRWGGREKLFF. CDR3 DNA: TGTGCCAGCAGATGGGGGGGCAGGGAAAAACTGTTTTTT.

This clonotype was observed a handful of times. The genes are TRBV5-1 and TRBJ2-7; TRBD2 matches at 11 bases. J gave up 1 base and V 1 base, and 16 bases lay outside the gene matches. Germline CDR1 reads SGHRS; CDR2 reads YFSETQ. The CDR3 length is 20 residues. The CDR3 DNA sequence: TGCGCCAGCAGCTTGTCGGTTACACTAGCGGGAGTAAAGAAATCCTACGAGCAGTACTTC. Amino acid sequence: CASSLSVTLAGVKKSYEQYF.

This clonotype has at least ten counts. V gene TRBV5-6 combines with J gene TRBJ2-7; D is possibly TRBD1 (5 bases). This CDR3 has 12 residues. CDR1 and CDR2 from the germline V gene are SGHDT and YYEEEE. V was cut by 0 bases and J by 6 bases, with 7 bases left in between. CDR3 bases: TGTGCCAGCAGCTTGGCAGGGTTCGAGCAGTACTTC. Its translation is CASSLAGFEQYF.

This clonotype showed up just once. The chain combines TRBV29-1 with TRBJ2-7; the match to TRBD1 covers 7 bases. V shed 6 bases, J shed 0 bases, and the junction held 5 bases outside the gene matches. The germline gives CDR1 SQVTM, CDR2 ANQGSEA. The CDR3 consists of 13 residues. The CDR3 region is CSVRTGNSYEQYF. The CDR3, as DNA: TGCAGCGTCCGGACAGGCAACTCCTACGAGCAGTACTTC.

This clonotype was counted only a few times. The CDR3: CAINGQGAGEAFF. CDR3 DNA: TGTGCCATCAATGGACAGGGGGCTGGTGAAGCTTTCTTT. V gene TRBV10-3 combines with J gene TRBJ1-1; 11 bases fit TRBD1. CDR1 and CDR2 from the germline V gene are ENHRY and SYGVKD. The CDR3 loop spans 13 amino acids. Trimming took 7 bases from V and 7 from J; bases not matched to a gene: 5.

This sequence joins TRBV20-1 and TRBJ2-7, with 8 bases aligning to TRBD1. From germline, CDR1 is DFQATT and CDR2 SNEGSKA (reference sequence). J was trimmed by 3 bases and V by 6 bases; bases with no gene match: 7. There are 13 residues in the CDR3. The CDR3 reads CSAVGTGSYEQYF. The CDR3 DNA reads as TGCAGTGCCGTAGGGACAGGTAGCTACGAGCAGTACTTC.

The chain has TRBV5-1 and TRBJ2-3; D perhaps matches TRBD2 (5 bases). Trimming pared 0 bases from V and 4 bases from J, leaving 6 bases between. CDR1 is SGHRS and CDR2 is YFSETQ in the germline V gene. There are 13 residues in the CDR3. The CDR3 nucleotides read TGCGCCAGCAGCTTGGCTAGCCCAGATACGCAGTATTTT. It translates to CASSLASPDTQYF.

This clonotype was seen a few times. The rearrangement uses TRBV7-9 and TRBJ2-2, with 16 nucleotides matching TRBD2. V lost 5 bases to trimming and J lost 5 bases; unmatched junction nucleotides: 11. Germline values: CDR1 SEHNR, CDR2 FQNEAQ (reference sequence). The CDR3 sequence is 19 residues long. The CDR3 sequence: CASSRRLGLAGGRTGELFF. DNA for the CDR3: TGTGCCAGCAGCCGACGCCTGGGACTAGCGGGAGGGCGGACCGGGGAGCTGTTTTTT.

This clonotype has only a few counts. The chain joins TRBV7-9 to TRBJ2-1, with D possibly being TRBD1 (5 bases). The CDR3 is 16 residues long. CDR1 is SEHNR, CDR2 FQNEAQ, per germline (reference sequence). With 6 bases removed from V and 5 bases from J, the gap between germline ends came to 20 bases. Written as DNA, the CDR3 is TGTGCCAGCAGTCCTCTTGACAGACGATCACACAATGAGCAGTTCTTC. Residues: CASSPLDRRSHNEQFF. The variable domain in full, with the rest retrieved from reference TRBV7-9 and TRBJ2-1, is DTGVSQNPRHKITKRGQNVTFRCDPISEHNRLYWYRQTLGQGPEFLTYFQNEAQLEKSRLLSDRFSAERPKGSFSTLEIQRTEQGDSAMYLCASSPLDRRSHNEQFFGPGTRLTVL.

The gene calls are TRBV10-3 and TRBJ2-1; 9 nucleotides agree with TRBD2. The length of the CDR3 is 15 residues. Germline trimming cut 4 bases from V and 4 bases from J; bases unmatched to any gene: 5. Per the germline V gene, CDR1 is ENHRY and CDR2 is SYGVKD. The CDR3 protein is CAISGGSGGYNEQFF. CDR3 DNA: TGTGCCATCAGTGGTGGTAGCGGGGGTTACAATGAGCAGTTCTTC.

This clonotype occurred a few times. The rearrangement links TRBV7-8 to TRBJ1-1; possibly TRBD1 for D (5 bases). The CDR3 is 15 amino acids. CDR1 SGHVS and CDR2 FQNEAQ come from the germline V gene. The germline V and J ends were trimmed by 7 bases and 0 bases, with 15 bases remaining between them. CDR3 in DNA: TGTGCCAGCACCTCCCGAGAGGGGCTGAACACTGAAGCTTTCTTT. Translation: CASTSREGLNTEAFF.

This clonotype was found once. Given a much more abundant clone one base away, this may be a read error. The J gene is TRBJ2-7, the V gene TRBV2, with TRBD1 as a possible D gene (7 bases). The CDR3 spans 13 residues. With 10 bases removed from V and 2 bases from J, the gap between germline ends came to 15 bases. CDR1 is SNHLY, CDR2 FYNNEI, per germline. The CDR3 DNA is TGTGCCACCGTGACAGGGAGGACCTACGAGCAGTACTTC. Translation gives CATVTGRTYEQYF.

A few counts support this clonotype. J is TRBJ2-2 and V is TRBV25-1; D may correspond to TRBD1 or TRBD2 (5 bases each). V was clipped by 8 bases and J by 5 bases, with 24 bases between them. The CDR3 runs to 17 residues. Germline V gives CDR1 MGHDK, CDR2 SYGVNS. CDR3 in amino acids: CASGGSSYPPHTGELFF. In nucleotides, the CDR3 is TGTGCCAGCGGGGGATCTAGCTATCCCCCTCATACCGGGGAGCTGTTTTTT.

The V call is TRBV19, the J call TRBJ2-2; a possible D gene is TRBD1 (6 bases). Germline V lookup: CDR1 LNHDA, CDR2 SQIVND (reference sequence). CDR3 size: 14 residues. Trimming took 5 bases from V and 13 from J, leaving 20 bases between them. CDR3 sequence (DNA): TGTGCCAGTAGTCCCCGGTGGGGGACAAAAAGGCTGTTTTTT. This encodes CASSPRWGTKRLFF.

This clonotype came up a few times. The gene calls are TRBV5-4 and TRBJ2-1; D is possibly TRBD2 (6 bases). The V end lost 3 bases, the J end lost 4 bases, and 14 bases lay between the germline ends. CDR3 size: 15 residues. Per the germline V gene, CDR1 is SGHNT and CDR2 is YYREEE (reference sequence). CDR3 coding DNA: TGTGCCAGCAGCTCGCGGGGCACCGGGTACAATGAGCAGTTCTTC. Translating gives CASSSRGTGYNEQFF.

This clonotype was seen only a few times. The CDR3 loop is CASSLDFRSAGQAARYYGYTF. In DNA form, the CDR3 reads TGTGCCAGCAGCTTAGATTTCCGGTCCGCTGGACAGGCAGCACGGTACTATGGCTACACCTTC. V usage is TRBV11-2 and J usage is TRBJ1-2, with TRBD1 matching over 7 bases. This CDR3 has 21 amino acids. Looked up from germline, CDR1 is SGHAT and CDR2 is FQNNGV. The V and J ends lost 0 bases and 3 bases, in that order; junction bases with no gene match: 22. The whole variable domain, filled in from reference TRBV11-2 and TRBJ1-2, reads EAGVAQSPRYKIIEKRQSVAFWCNPISGHATLYWYQQILGQGPKLLIQFQNNGVVDDSQLPKDRFSAERLKGVDSTLKIQPAKLEDSAVYLCASSLDFRSAGQAARYYGYTFGSGTRLTVV.